The clone carrying this T cell receptor beta chain was counted only a few times. The sample belongs to a study of chronic HIV infection and antiretroviral therapy. TCRdb fed the 5' RACE reads into MiXCR, producing one record per CDR3 protein. The table records 39,000 or so distinct CDR3 sequences, roughly 8.2% of them present only once. Sequencing was done on a sample of peripheral blood. This receptor was obtained from an adult who had HIV and had not received antiretroviral therapy, or was an uninfected healthy control (not recorded which).

CDR3 sequence: CSVEVGRGEKLFF. The CDR3 DNA reads TGCAGCGTTGAAGTGGGGAGAGGAGAAAAACTGTTTTTT. This rearrangement joins TRBV29-1 to TRBJ1-4; D is ambiguous. The CDR3 loop spans 13 amino acids. Between the trimmed V and J ends, which lost 1 base and 8 bases, there was a span of 11 bases. Germline values: CDR1 SQVTM, CDR2 ANQGSEA. The full variable domain, with the rest looked up from reference TRBV29-1 and TRBJ1-4, is SAVISQKPSRDICQRGTSLTIQCQVDSQVTMMFWYRQQPGQSLTLIATANQGSEATYESGFVIDKFPISRPNLTFSTLTVSNMSPEDSSIYLCSVEVGRGEKLFFGSGTQLSVL.